The entry that follows covers one T cell receptor (beta chain) sequence. TCRdb's table, derived via immunoSEQ multiplex PCR, lists solely in-frame clones and lacks some. The sample records 87,000 or so clones, roughly 84% being singletons. Germline V CDR1 and CDR2: SGHRS, YFSETQ. V was trimmed by 0 bases and J by 3 bases, leaving 17 bases between them. There are 17 residues in the CDR3. The data belong to a study of Ad26.COV2.S vaccination and SARS-CoV-2 variants. The TCR was taken from a human donor who had recovered from COVID-19. The V call is TRBV5-1, the J call TRBJ2-3, with a tentative D call TRBD1 (6 bases). Sequencing used peripheral blood, obtained after recovery from COVID-19. This chain's CDR3 is CASSLGGHRGDTDTQYF. CDR3 nucleotides: TGCGCCAGCAGCTTGGGGGGGCATCGAGGGGATACAGATACGCAGTATTTT.